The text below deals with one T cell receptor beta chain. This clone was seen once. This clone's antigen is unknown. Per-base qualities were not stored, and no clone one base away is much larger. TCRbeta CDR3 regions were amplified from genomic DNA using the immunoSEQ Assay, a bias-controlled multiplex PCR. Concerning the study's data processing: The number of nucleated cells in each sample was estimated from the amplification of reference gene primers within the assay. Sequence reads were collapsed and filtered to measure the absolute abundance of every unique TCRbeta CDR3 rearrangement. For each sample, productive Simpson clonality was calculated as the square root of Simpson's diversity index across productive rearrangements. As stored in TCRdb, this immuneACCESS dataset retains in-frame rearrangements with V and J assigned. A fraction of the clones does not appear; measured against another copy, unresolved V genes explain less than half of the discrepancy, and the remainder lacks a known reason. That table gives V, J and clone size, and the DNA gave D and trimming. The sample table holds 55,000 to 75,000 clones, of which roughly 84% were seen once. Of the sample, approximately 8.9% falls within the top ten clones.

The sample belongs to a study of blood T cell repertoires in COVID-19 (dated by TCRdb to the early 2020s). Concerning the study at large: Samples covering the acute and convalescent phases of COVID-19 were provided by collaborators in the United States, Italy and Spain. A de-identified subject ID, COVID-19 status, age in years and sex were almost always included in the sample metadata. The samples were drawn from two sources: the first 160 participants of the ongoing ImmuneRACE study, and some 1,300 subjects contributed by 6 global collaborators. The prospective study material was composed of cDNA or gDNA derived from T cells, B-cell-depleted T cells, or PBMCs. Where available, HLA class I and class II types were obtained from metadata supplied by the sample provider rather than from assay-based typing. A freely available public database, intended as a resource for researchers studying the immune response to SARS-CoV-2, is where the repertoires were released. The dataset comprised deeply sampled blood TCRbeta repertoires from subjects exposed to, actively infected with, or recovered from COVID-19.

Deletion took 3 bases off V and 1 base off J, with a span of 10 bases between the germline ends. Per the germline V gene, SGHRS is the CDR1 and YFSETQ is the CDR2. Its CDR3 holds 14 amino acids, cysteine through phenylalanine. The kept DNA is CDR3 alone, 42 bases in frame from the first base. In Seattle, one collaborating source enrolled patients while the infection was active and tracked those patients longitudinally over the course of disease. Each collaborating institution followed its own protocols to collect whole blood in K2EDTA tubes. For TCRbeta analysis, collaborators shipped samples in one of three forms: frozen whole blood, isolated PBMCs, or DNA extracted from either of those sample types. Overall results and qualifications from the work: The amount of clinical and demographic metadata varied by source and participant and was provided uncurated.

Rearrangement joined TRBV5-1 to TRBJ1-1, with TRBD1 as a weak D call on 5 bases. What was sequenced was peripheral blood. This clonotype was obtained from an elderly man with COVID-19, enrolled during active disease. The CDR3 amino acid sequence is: CASSSDTRNTEAFF. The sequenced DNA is TGCGCCAGCAGCTCGGACACCCGGAACACTGAAGCTTTCTTT.